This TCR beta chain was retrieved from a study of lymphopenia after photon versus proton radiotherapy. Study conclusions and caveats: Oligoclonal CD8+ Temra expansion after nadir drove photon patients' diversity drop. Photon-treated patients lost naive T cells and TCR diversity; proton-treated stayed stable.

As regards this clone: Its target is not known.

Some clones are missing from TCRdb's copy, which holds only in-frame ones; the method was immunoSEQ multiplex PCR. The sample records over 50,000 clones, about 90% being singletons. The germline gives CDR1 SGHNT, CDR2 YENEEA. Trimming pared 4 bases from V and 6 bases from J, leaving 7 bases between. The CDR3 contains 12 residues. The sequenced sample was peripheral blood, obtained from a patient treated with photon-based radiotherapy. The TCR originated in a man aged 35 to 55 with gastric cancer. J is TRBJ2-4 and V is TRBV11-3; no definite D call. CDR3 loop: CASSSVPNIQYF. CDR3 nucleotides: TGTGCCAGCAGCTCGGTACCAAACATTCAGTACTTC.